Each of the 8 T cell receptor beta chains below was sequenced from the same sample in a study of OX40 agonist ivuxolimab in advanced cancers. This table comes from immunoSEQ multiplex PCR, and its TCRdb copy is limited to in-frame clones, with some not included. The sample records roughly 50,000 clones, around nine tenths being singletons. This sample comprised CD4+ or CD8+ T cells sorted from blood, obtained in a trial of the OX40 agonist ivuxolimab. The origin of the receptors is an adult with an advanced solid tumor such as melanoma, head and neck, liver or kidney cancer.

The table lists this clone with a few counts. The chain links TRBV5-4 to TRBJ1-5; D remains unclear. Trimming stripped 4 bases from V and 5 bases from J, with 16 bases between. CDR1 and CDR2 (germline): SGHNT, YYREEE (reference sequence). CDR3 length: 15 residues. CDR3 DNA sequence: TGTGCCAGCAGCCCAGCTCCGGGAGACGATCAGCCCCAGCATTTT. Translating gives CASSPAPGDDQPQHF.

The chain employs TRBV5-1 and TRBJ2-7, with 9 bases matching TRBD2. V shed 0 bases and J 3 bases; nucleotides not matched to a gene: 7. The CDR3 runs 16 residues. The V gene's germline CDR1 is SGHRS and CDR2 YFSETQ. CDR3 residues: CASSLDSSGIFYEQYF. The CDR3 DNA follows: TGCGCCAGCAGCTTGGATTCTAGCGGGATTTTCTACGAGCAGTACTTC.

The CDR3 here is CSATSLTTGRGSTQYF. CDR3 nucleotides: TGCAGCGCGACATCCCTAACGACAGGGCGTGGTTCGACCCAGTACTTC. This chain connects TRBV29-1 to TRBJ2-5, with TRBD1 matching over 7 bases. CDR3 length equals 16 residues. The ends lost 7 bases at V and 7 bases at J; junction bases unmatched: 21. Germline loops: CDR1 SQVTM, CDR2 ANQGSEA.

This clone was counted a single time. The V gene is TRBV9, the J gene TRBJ2-7; maybe TRBD2 (5 bases). The CDR3 totals 16 residues. V gave up 0 bases and J gave up 2 bases, with 15 bases separating them. Germline loops: CDR1 SGDLS, CDR2 YYNGEE. This chain's CDR3 is CASSVGGGSFAYEQYF. CDR3 coding DNA: TGTGCCAGCAGCGTAGGGGGTGGGAGTTTCGCCTACGAGCAGTACTTC.

V gene TRBV7-9 combines with J gene TRBJ2-1; TRBD2 matches at 7 bases. Unmatched junction bases numbered 11, after V lost 1 base and J lost 2 bases. Germline CDR1 is SEHNR and CDR2 is FQNEAQ (reference sequence). CDR3 size: 18 residues. CDR3 in amino acids: CASSLDDPGGVPYNEQFF. Written as DNA, the CDR3 is TGTGCCAGCAGCTTAGACGATCCGGGGGGTGTTCCCTACAATGAGCAGTTCTTC.

The chain has TRBV2 and TRBJ2-7, with 9 bases fitting TRBD2. Germline CDR1 is SNHLY and CDR2 is FYNNEI. CDR3 length: 14 amino acids. Trimming at V came to 10 bases and at J to 0 bases, leaving 7 bases not matched to a gene. The CDR3 region is CANLAGESSYEQYV. For the CDR3, the DNA is TGTGCCAACTTAGCGGGGGAGAGCTCCTACGAGCAGTACGTC.

This clone showed up just once. The rearrangement links TRBV7-2 to TRBJ1-1; D is possibly TRBD1 (5 bases). V lost 5 bases to trimming and J lost 2 bases, with 15 bases between them. The germline CDR1 and CDR2 sequences are SGHTA and FQGNSA. This CDR3 comprises 15 residues. The CDR3 nucleotides read TGTGCCAGCAGCATCCTTCCAGGGTTTAACACTGAAGCTTTCTTT. Protein: CASSILPGFNTEAFF.

The chain has TRBV28 and TRBJ1-1, with D hard to call. The length of the CDR3 is 13 residues. Per the germline V gene, CDR1 is MDHEN and CDR2 is SYDVKM. V gave up 3 bases and J gave up 1 base, with 6 bases separating them. In nucleotides, the CDR3 is TGTGCCAGCAGTTTTGAGAAGAACACTGAAGCTTTCTTT. Translated, it gives CASSFEKNTEAFF.